What follows are 21 T cell receptor beta chains derived from one specimen sequenced in a study of early T cells in non-severe SARS-CoV-2 infection (dated by TCRdb to 2020 to 2023). Receptor libraries were prepared by 5' RACE. Instrument on record: NextSeq 500. TCRdb cleaned the public reads at Q25 with fastp, built clones with MiXCR and kept in-frame beta chains. Each record represents a unique CDR3 protein, reported with the most common genes and DNA among its rows. Present in this sample are fewer than 55,000 distinct CDR3 sequences, about 7% of which were seen just once. Clones ranked in the top ten supply more than 7.5% of the sample. Source material: whole blood. The receptors shown here come from an adult who was a healthcare worker with PCR-confirmed SARS-CoV-2 infection or an uninfected control (not recorded which).

This clonotype was detected only a few times. This chain uses TRBV24-1 with TRBJ1-2, with D perhaps TRBD1 (5 bases). The germline CDR1 and CDR2 sequences are KGHDR and SFDVKD. Trimming removed 5 bases from V and 3 bases from J, with 21 bases in between. The CDR3 sequence is 17 residues long. CDR3 nucleotide sequence: TGTGCCACCAGTGCCCCGCTACCCGACAGAGGTGACTATGGCTACACCTTC. Its translation: CATSAPLPDRGDYGYTF.

This clonotype has at least ten counts. This chain connects TRBV7-2 to TRBJ2-2, with 8 nucleotides matching TRBD1. Germline V lookup: CDR1 SGHTA, CDR2 FQGNSA. Trimming at V came to 4 bases and at J to 7 bases, leaving 8 bases not matched to a gene. The CDR3 runs 15 residues. The CDR3 spells CASSSSGGGYGELFF. CDR3 sequence (DNA): TGTGCCAGCAGCTCCTCAGGGGGCGGTTACGGGGAGCTGTTTTTT.

This clonotype has a handful of counts. The chain combines TRBV5-6 with TRBJ2-5; 9 bases line up with TRBD2. Germline values: CDR1 SGHDT, CDR2 YYEEEE. There are 16 residues in the CDR3. With V trimmed by 0 bases and J by 0 bases, 3 bases remained unmatched. The CDR3 DNA reads as TGTGCCAGCAGCTTGGGGCTAGCGGGGTACCAAGAGACCCAGTACTTC. This gives the protein CASSLGLAGYQETQYF.

J is TRBJ1-6 and V is TRBV30; D is unresolved. The CDR3 is 12 amino acids. CDR1 is GTSNPN, CDR2 SVGIG, per germline (reference sequence). V lost 6 bases and J lost 8, with 11 bases in between. The CDR3 here is CACPKEDSPLHF. The CDR3 nucleotides are TGTGCCTGTCCGAAAGAGGATTCACCCCTCCACTTT.

This clonotype was seen a few times. The chain has TRBV10-1 and TRBJ2-7; no reliable D call. The V end lost 6 bases, the J end lost 2 bases, and 8 bases lay between the germline ends. CDR3 length: 12 residues. CDR1 and CDR2 from the germline V gene are WNHNN and SYGVQD (reference sequence). CDR3 sequence reads: CASSPGAYEQYF. CDR3 DNA: TGCGCCAGCAGCCCCGGAGCCTACGAGCAGTACTTC.

There are a few counts of this clonotype. The conserved phenylalanine or tryptophan normally closing the CDR3 is absent here, so this likely arose from a read error. The V call is TRBV30, the J call TRBJ1-1, with 8 nucleotides matching TRBD1. This CDR3 comprises 11 residues. The V segment lost 4 bases and the J segment 6 bases; nucleotides outside the gene matches: 1. In germline, CDR1 is GTSNPN, CDR2 SVGIG (reference sequence). The CDR3 sequence is CAWNRGSEAFL. The DNA of the CDR3 is TGTGCCTGGAACAGGGGGTCTGAAGCTTTCCTT.

This clonotype appeared a few times. The rearrangement links TRBV12-3 or TRBV12-4 to TRBJ1-5; the D gene is possibly TRBD1 (5 bases). The CDR3 covers 16 residues. V was cut by 1 base and J by 7 bases, with 17 bases left in between. CDR3 protein: CASSLGGIQGNQPQHF. The CDR3 DNA follows: TGTGCCAGCAGTTTAGGGGGGATTCAGGGTAACCAGCCCCAGCATTTT.

The chain employs TRBV10-3 and TRBJ2-5; 11 bases map to TRBD2. Trimming removed 2 bases from V and 5 bases from J; junction bases left unmatched: 16. CDR1 and CDR2 from the germline V gene are ENHRY and SYGVKD. This CDR3 region has 19 residues. In DNA form, the CDR3 reads TGTGCCATCAGTGAGACCATTAGCGGGGGGGTTACCGGCGGCGAGACCCAGTACTTC. Translation: CAISETISGGVTGGETQYF.

V is TRBV7-2 and J is TRBJ2-1, with TRBD1 matching over 9 bases. CDR3 length equals 14 residues. Germline values: CDR1 SGHTA, CDR2 FQGNSA. V lost 4 bases and J lost 7; bases outside the gene matches: 5. The CDR3 sequence is CASSSYRGRNEQFF. CDR3 coding DNA: TGTGCCAGCAGCTCGTACAGGGGGCGGAATGAGCAGTTCTTC.

V gene TRBV27 combines with J gene TRBJ2-5, with D perhaps matching TRBD1 or TRBD2 (6 bases each). Germline values: CDR1 MNHEY, CDR2 SMNVEV (reference sequence). Trimming removed 5 bases at V and 2 bases at J, with 15 bases between. There are 15 residues in the CDR3. CDR3 bases: TGTGCCAGCAGTGATCGTGGGGGGCCTCAAGAGACCCAGTACTTC. The encoded protein is CASSDRGGPQETQYF.

This clonotype was detected a few times. The chain couples TRBV30 to TRBJ1-2; 9 nucleotides line up with TRBD1. V shed 2 bases, J shed 8 bases, and the junction held 6 bases outside the gene matches. CDR1 is GTSNPN, CDR2 SVGIG, per germline (reference sequence). The CDR3 consists of 13 residues. The CDR3, as DNA: TGTGCCTGGAGTCTCGGGACAGGGATGGGCTACACCTTC. Protein: CAWSLGTGMGYTF. Full variable domain (missing parts from reference TRBV30 and TRBJ1-2): SQTIHQWPATLVQPVGSPLSLECTVEGTSNPNLYWYRQAAGRGLQLLFYSVGIGQISSEVPQNLSASRPQDRQFILSSKKLLLSDSGFYLCAWSLGTGMGYTFGSGTRLTVV.

This clonotype has only a few counts. The rearrangement links TRBV11-2 to TRBJ2-1, with D uncertain. Germline CDR1 reads SGHAT; CDR2 reads FQNNGV. This CDR3 comprises 11 residues. V lost 6 bases to trimming and J lost 8 bases, with 8 bases between them. The CDR3 sequence: CASSPADEQFF. CDR3 nucleotides: TGTGCCAGCAGTCCTGCGGATGAGCAGTTCTTC.

The rearrangement joins TRBV21-1 to TRBJ2-7; TRBD1 reflects the table's D call only, with no check against the DNA. TRBV21-1 is described as a pseudogene. CDR3 length: 17 residues. The CDR3 region has the DNA TGTGCCAGCAGCAAATTCCGGGACAGGGTCTCCGTGTGCGAGCAGTACTTC. Its translation: CASSKFRDRVSVCEQYF.

The chain links TRBV7-2 to TRBJ2-3; maybe TRBD2 (7 bases). Between the trimmed V and J ends, which lost 3 bases and 5 bases, there was a span of 18 bases. The CDR3 length is 16 residues. Germline V gene data show CDR1 as SGHTA and CDR2 as FQGNSA. The CDR3 coding sequence is TGTGCCAGCAGCTTTGGGGGCGGGAGAATGGGAGATACGCAGTATTTT. Residues: CASSFGGGRMGDTQYF.

This clonotype was seen repeatedly, ten times or more. The chain joins TRBV20-1 to TRBJ2-7; weak D call: TRBD1 (6 bases). V shed 5 bases and J shed 0 bases, with 23 bases lying between them. The CDR3 runs to 17 residues. Per germline, CDR1 DFQATT and CDR2 SNEGSKA (reference sequence). The CDR3 region is CSALILRPGQPSYEQYF. CDR3 nucleotides: TGCAGTGCTTTGATTTTACGACCCGGACAGCCCTCCTACGAGCAGTACTTC.

This clonotype was detected a few times. The rearrangement links TRBV5-6 to TRBJ2-7; D remains unclear. This CDR3 has 11 amino acids. The V end lost 2 bases, the J end lost 5 bases, and 5 bases lay between the germline ends. The germline V gene encodes CDR1 SGHDT and CDR2 YYEEEE. The CDR3 reads CASSFLDEQYF. The CDR3 nucleotides are TGTGCCAGCAGCTTCCTAGACGAGCAGTACTTC.

This chain uses TRBV6-5 with TRBJ2-1; weak D call: TRBD2 (6 bases). Deletions cut 2 bases from V and 1 base from J, with 15 bases between. This CDR3 spans 17 amino acids. Germline CDR1 is MNHEY and CDR2 is SVGAGI. In DNA form, the CDR3 reads TGTGCCAGCAGTTACACCGGGACTTTCCTGTCCTACAATGAGCAGTTCTTC. The encoded protein is CASSYTGTFLSYNEQFF.

This clonotype was detected a few times. The chain couples TRBV12-3 or TRBV12-4 to TRBJ2-7; the D gene could be TRBD1 or TRBD2 (5 bases each). The CDR3 runs to 15 residues. Trimming pared 4 bases from V and 7 bases from J, leaving 20 bases between. The CDR3 bases are TGTGCCAGCAGTTCCAGAGGGGAGCTCTCCTGGGAGCAGTACTTC. Its protein product is CASSSRGELSWEQYF.

The sample holds many counts of this clonotype. The chain employs TRBV12-3 or TRBV12-4 and TRBJ1-4; the D gene is possibly TRBD1 (6 bases). The CDR3 is 16 residues long. Trimming pared 4 bases from V and 7 bases from J, leaving 19 bases between. In DNA form, the CDR3 reads TGTGCCAGCAGTTCGGCAGGGGAAGGGGACCGTGAAAAACTGTTTTTT. Protein sequence: CASSSAGEGDREKLFF.

The chain has TRBV9 and TRBJ2-3; TRBD2 matches at 7 bases. J was trimmed by 4 bases and V by 3 bases; bases with no gene match: 11. This CDR3 is 16 amino acids long. CDR1 and CDR2 from the germline V gene are SGDLS and YYNGEE. CDR3 region: CASSAHGTTKADTQYF. In DNA, the CDR3 is TGTGCCAGCAGCGCCCACGGGACTACCAAGGCAGATACGCAGTATTTT.

There are many counts of this clonotype. The chain employs TRBV4-3 and TRBJ2-1, with 7 bases that match TRBD1. V trimming: 0 bases; J trimming: 2 bases; junction bases outside the gene matches: 1. CDR3 size: 15 residues. Germline V gene sequence: CDR1 LGHNA, CDR2 YSLEER. CDR3 nucleotides: TGCGCCAGCAGCCAAGATGGGACAGCCTACAATGAGCAGTTCTTC. This gives the protein CASSQDGTAYNEQFF.